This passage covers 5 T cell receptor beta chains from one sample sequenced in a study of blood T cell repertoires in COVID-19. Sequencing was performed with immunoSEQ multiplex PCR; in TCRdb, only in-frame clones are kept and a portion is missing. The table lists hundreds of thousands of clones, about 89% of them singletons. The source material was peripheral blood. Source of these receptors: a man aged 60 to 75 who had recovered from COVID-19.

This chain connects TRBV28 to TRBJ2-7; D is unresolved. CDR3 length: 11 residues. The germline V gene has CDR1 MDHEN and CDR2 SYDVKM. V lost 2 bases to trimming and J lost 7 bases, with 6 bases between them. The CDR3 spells CASSLIQEQYF. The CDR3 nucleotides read TGTGCCAGCAGTTTAATTCAAGAGCAGTACTTC.

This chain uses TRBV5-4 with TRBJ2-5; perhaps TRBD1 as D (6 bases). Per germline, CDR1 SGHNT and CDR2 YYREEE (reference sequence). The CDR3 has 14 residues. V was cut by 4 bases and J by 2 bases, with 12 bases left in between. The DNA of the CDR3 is TGTGCCAGCAGCCAGGACAGCTTACAAGAGACCCAGTACTTC. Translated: CASSQDSLQETQYF.

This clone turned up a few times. The chain's CDR3 is CASSADRARREPQHF. The DNA for the CDR3 is TGTGCCAGCAGTGCTGACAGGGCCCGGAGGGAGCCCCAGCATTTT. This chain links TRBV6-6 with TRBJ1-5; 7 bases are shared with TRBD1. With V trimmed by 5 bases and J by 8 bases, 12 bases remained unmatched. This CDR3 has 15 residues. Germline loops: CDR1 MNHNY, CDR2 SVGAGI (reference sequence).

The chain's CDR3 is CASSLTDRDSIYGYTF. CDR3 DNA: TGTGCCAGCAGTCTTACAGATAGGGACTCGATCTATGGCTACACCTTC. The rearrangement joins TRBV6-6 to TRBJ1-2, with D perhaps TRBD1 (5 bases). The V end lost 5 bases, the J end lost 4 bases, and 20 bases lay between the germline ends. Germline lookup yields CDR1 MNHNY and CDR2 SVGAGI (reference sequence). The length of the CDR3 is 16 residues.

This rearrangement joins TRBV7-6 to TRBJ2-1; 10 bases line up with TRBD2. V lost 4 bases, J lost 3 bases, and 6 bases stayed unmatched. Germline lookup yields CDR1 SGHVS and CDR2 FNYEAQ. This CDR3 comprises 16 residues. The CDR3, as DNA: TGTGCCAGCAGCTCATCACTAGCGGGGTTCTACAATGAGCAGTTCTTC. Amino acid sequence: CASSSSLAGFYNEQFF. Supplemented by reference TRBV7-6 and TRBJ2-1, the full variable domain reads GAGVSQSPRYKVTKRGQDVALRCDPISGHVSLYWYRQALGQGPEFLTYFNYEAQQDKSGLPNDRFSAERPEGSISTLTIQRTEQRDSAMYRCASSSSLAGFYNEQFFGPGTRLTVL.